This record concerns one T cell receptor (beta chain) sequence. The antigen remains unidentified. These data come from a study of cytotoxic CD8 clonotypes in ibrutinib-treated CLL. Across the study: The study included some 10 relapsed/refractory and fewer than 16 treatment-naive patients; roughly 17 had IGHV unmutated disease. Per sample, productive templates averaged around 260,000 and productive rearrangements averaged approximately 87,000.

Repertoires were generated with immunoSEQ multiplex PCR, while TCRdb's copy carries only in-frame clones and drops some. Seen here are over 130,000 clones, over 75% observed once, and the top ten hold about 7.4%. V lost 1 base, J lost 0 bases, and 8 bases lay in between. Germline V CDR1 and CDR2: SGHRS, YFSETQ. This CDR3 spans 14 amino acids. Study-level points and caveats: Public clonotypes were rare and shrank or held steady on treatment. At baseline, clonality was higher than in age-matched healthy donors and correlated with CD8+ counts.

The TCR comes from a human donor with chronic lymphocytic leukemia. The chain couples TRBV5-1 to TRBJ2-7; D is possibly TRBD2 (5 bases). Sequenced material: PBMCs, taken after 36 months of ibrutinib treatment. The CDR3 region has the DNA TGCGCCAGCAGCTTGATCCGGGGCTCCTACGAGCAGTACTTC. Translation: CASSLIRGSYEQYF.